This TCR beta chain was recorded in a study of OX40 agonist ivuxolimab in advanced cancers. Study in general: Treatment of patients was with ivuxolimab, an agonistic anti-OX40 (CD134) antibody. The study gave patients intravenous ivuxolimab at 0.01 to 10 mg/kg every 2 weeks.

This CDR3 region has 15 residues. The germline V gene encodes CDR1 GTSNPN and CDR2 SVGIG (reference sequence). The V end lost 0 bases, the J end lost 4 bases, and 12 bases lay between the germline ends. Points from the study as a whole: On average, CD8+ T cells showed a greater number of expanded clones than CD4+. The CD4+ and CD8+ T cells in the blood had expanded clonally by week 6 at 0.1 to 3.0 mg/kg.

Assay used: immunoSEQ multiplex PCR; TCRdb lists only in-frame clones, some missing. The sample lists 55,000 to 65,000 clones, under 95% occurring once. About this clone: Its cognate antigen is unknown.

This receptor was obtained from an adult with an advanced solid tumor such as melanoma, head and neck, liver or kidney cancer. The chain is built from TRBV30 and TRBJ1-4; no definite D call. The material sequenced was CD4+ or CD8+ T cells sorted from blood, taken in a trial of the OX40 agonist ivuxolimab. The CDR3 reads CAWSVLSGINEKLFF. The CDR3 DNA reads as TGTGCCTGGAGTGTACTCTCCGGAATTAATGAAAAACTGTTTTTT. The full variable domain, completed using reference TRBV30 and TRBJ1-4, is SQTIHQWPATLVQPVGSPLSLECTVEGTSNPNLYWYRQAAGRGLQLLFYSVGIGQISSEVPQNLSASRPQDRQFILSSKKLLLSDSGFYLCAWSVLSGINEKLFFGSGTQLSVL.